The 6 T cell receptor beta chains presented below share a single source sample, sequenced in a study of cytomegalovirus exposure and HLA in healthy donors. The PCR made use of 60 Vbeta and 13 Jbeta primers. Measured with immunoSEQ multiplex PCR; TCRdb has only the in-frame clones, and not every one. The table lists approximately 50,000 clones, about three quarters of them singletons, with about 7.8% in the top ten. Sequencing used PBMCs. The receptors originated from a man aged 30-40 years in good health and CMV-seropositive.

The chain combines TRBV19 with TRBJ1-5; 7 nucleotides agree with TRBD1. Trimming at V came to 7 bases and at J to 1 base, leaving 7 bases not matched to a gene. The CDR3 loop spans 15 amino acids. Germline V gene lookup returns CDR1 LNHDA and CDR2 SQIVND (reference sequence). CDR3 protein: CASKSTGSSNQPQHF. The CDR3 DNA reads as TGTGCCAGTAAGTCGACAGGGTCAAGCAATCAGCCCCAGCATTTT.

This chain joins TRBV7-8 and TRBJ2-7; 7 bases match TRBD1. Losses at the gene ends were 5 bases for V and 6 bases for J; bases not matched to a gene: 7. CDR3 length: 13 amino acids. The V gene's germline CDR1 is SGHVS and CDR2 FQNEAQ. CDR3 in amino acids: CASSTRTGGEQYF. The CDR3, as DNA: TGTGCCAGCAGCACCAGGACAGGTGGCGAGCAGTACTTC.

This clone appeared a single time. The chain is built from TRBV6-5 and TRBJ2-7; D perhaps matches TRBD1 (5 bases). Germline V gene lookup returns CDR1 MNHEY and CDR2 SVGAGI. The CDR3 covers 14 residues. V was shortened by 7 bases and J by 3 bases, with 16 bases between the two germline ends. For the CDR3, the DNA is TGTGCCAGCACCAGAGGTCAGGGTATCTACGAGCAGTACTTC. As protein: CASTRGQGIYEQYF.

The V gene is TRBV20-1, the J gene TRBJ1-6, with D uncertain. This CDR3 has 11 residues. CDR1 is DFQATT and CDR2 is SNEGSKA in the germline V gene (reference sequence). V lost 0 bases, J lost 11 bases, and 5 bases lay in between. The CDR3 region has the DNA TGCAGTGCTAGAGAGGGCGCACCCCTCCACTTT. Its protein product is CSAREGAPLHF.

V and J are TRBV18 and TRBJ1-1, with 9 bases identical to TRBD1. There are 13 residues in the CDR3. V was clipped by 6 bases and J by 5 bases; unmatched bases: 4. The germline gives CDR1 KGHSH, CDR2 LQKENI. CDR3 region: CASSTGGETEAFF. The CDR3 DNA follows: TGTGCCAGCTCTACAGGGGGCGAGACTGAAGCTTTCTTT.

This chain connects TRBV5-1 to TRBJ2-3; tentatively, D is TRBD2 (6 bases). The germline gives CDR1 SGHRS, CDR2 YFSETQ. The length of the CDR3 is 14 residues. Trimming cost V 5 bases and J 2 bases, with 12 bases left between them. The CDR3 spells CASRISGYTDTQYF. The CDR3 DNA follows: TGCGCCAGCAGGATTAGCGGATACACAGATACGCAGTATTTT.